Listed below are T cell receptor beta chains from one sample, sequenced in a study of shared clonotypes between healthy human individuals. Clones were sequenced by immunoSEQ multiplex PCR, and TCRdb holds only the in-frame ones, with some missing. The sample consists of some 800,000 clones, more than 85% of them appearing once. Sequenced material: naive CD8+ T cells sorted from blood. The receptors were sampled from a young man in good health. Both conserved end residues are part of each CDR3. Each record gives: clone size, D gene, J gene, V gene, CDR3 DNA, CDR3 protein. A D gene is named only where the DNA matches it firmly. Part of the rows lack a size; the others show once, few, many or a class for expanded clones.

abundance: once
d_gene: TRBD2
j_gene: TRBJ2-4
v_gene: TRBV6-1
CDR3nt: TGTGCCAGCGAGTCGGGAGGGCCCATTCAGTACTTC
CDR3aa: CASESGGPIQYF

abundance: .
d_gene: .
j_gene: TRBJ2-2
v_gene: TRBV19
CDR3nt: TGTGCCAGCTCCGGCGGGGAGCTGTTTTTT
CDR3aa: CASSGGELFF

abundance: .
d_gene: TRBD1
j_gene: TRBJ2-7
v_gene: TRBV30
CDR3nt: TGTGCCTGGAGTGACGGGACAGCTCCATACGAGCAGTACTTC
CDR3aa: CAWSDGTAPYEQYF

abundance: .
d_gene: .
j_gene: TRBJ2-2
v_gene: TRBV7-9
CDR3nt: TGTGCCAGCAGTTCCTCCGGGACAACCCCGGCCGGGGAGCTGTTTTTT
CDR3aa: CASSSSGTTPAGELFF

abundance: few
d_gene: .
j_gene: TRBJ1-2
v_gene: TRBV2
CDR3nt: TGTGCCAGCAGTGGGTCCAGTAGCTACACCTTC
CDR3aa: CASSGSSSYTF

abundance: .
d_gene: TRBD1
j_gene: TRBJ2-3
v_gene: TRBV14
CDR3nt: TGTGCCAGCAGCCGACTCGGGACAGGGAAAATCACAGATACGCAGTATTTT
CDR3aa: CASSRLGTGKITDTQYF

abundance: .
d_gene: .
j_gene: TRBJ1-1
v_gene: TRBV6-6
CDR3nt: TGTGCCAGCAGAACAGGGTCCAGGAACACTGAAGCTTTCTTT
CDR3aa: CASRTGSRNTEAFF

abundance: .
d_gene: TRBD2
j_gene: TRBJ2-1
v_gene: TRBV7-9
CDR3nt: TGTGCCAGCAGCTTCCCCCACGGGAGGAGGAGAAACAATGAGCAGTTCTTC
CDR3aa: CASSFPHGRRRNNEQFF

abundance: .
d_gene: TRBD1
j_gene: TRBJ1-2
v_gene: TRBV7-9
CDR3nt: TGTGCCAGCAGCCCAGGGACAGACGGGGACTACACCTTC
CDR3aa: CASSPGTDGDYTF

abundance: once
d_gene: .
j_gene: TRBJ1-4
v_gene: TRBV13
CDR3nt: TGTGCCAGCAGCACGCTGAGGCAGGACGCTGAAAAACTGTTTTTT
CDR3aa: CASSTLRQDAEKLFF

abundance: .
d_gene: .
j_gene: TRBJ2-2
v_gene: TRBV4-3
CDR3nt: TGCGCCAGCAGCCAAATGGATCGGTCTGATCCTAATTCCGGGGAGCTGTTTTTT
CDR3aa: CASSQMDRSDPNSGELFF

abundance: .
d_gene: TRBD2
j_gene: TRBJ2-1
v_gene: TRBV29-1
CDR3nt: TGCAGCGTTGAAGATCCCGCGACTAGCGGGAGGGCCTTGGGTGAGCAGTTCTTC
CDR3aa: CSVEDPATSGRALGEQFF

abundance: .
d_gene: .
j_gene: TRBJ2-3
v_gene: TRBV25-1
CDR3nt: TGTGCCAGCAGTGCATCCCGGAAGACTAGGATGGATACGCAGTATTTT
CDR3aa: CASSASRKTRMDTQYF

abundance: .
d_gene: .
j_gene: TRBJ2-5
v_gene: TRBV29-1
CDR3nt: TGCAGCGCCGTGGACAAAATGGTGACCCAGTACTTC
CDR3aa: CSAVDKMVTQYF

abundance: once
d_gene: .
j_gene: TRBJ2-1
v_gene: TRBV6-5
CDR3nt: TGTGCCAGCAGTTATAGGAGCGACTCCTACAATGAGCAGTTCTTC
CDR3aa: CASSYRSDSYNEQFF

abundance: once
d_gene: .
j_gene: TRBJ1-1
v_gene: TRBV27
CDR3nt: TGTGCCAGCAGTTCCTTAACTCACGGTCTAGCAGAAGCTTTCTTT
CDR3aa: CASSSLTHGLAEAFF

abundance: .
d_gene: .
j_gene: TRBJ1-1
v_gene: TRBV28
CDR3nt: TGTGCCAGCAGTGCCGTGGTAGGGACTGAAGCTTTCTTT
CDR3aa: CASSAVVGTEAFF

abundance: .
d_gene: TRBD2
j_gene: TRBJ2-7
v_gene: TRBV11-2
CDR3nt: TGTGCCAGCAGCTTCGGGACTAGAGGCGCCTACGAGCAGTACTTC
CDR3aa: CASSFGTRGAYEQYF

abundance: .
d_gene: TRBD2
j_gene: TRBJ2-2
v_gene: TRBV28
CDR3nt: TGTGCCAGCAGTTTACTAGCGGGAGGGACCGGGGAGCTGTTTTTT
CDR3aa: CASSLLAGGTGELFF

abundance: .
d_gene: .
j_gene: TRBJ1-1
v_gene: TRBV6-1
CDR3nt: TGTGCCAGCAGTGAAGAGATTCGAGTGAACACTGAAGCTTTCTTT
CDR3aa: CASSEEIRVNTEAFF

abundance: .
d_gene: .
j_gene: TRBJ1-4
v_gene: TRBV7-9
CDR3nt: TGTGCCAGCAGCTCGCTTGAGGTTGTTGAGGAAAAACTGTTTTTT
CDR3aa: CASSSLEVVEEKLFF

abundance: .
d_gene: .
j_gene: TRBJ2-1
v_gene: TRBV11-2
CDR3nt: TGTGCCAGCAGCTTCCAGCTAAACCGATACAATGAGCAGTTCTTC
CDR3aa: CASSFQLNRYNEQFF

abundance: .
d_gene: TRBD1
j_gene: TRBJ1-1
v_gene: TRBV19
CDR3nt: TGTGCCAGTAGTGCGACAGGGGTGAACACTGAAGCTTTCTTT
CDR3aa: CASSATGVNTEAFF

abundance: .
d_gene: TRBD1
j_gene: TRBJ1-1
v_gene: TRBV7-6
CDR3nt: TGTGCCAGCAGCCTTGACAGGGGAAGGTTGAACACTGAAGCTTTCTTT
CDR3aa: CASSLDRGRLNTEAFF

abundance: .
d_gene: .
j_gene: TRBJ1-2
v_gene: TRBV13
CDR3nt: TGTGCCAGCAGCCGTGGATCTAACTATGGCTACACCTTC
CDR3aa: CASSRGSNYGYTF

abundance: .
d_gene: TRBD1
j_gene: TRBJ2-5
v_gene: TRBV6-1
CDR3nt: TGTGCCAGCAAAGAAAGGGACAGGTCGGGGGAGACCCAGTACTTC
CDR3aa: CASKERDRSGETQYF

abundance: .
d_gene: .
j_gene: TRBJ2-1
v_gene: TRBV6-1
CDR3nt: TGTGCCAGCAGCGAAAAAAACAGAGGCAATGAGCAGTTCTTC
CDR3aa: CASSEKNRGNEQFF

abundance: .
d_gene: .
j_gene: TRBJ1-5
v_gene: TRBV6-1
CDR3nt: TGTGCCAGCAGTCCCGACAATACAGGGTTTCAGCCCCAGCATTTT
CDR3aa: CASSPDNTGFQPQHF

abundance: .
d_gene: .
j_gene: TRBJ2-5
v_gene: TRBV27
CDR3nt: TGTGCCAGCAGTTTATTAGGCGGGGAAGAGACCCAGTACTTC
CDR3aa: CASSLLGGEETQYF

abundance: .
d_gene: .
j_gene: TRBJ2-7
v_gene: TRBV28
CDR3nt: TGTGCCAGCAGTTCCCCTGGCCTGTTCTACGAGCAGTACTTC
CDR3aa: CASSSPGLFYEQYF

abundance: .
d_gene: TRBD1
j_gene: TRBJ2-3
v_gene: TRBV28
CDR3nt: TGTGCCAGCAGGCACCGGGACAGAAACACAGATACGCAGTATTTT
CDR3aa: CASRHRDRNTDTQYF

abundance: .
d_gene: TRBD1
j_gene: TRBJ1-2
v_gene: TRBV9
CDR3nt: TGTGCCAGCAGCGTAGAAATTGTTTCAGGGGGTGATGGCTACACCTTC
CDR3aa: CASSVEIVSGGDGYTF

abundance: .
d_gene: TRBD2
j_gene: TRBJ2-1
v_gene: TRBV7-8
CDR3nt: TGTGCCAGCAGCTTAATCCGAGCGGGGTACAATGAGCAGTTCTTC
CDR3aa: CASSLIRAGYNEQFF

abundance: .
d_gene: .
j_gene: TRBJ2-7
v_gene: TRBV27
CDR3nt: TGTGCCAGCAGTCACAGGGAGGAGAGCCGATCCTACGAGCAGTACTTC
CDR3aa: CASSHREESRSYEQYF

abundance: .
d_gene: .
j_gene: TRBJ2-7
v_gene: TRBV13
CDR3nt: TGTGCCAGCAGCCCCTCCCCCTACGAGCAGTACTTC
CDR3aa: CASSPSPYEQYF

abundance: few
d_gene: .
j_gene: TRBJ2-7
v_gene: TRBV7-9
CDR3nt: TGTGCCAGCAGCGCCTCGATTACCTACGAGCAGTACTTC
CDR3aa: CASSASITYEQYF

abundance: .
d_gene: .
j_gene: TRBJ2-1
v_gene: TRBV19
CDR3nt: TGTGCCAGTAGTATAGGAACCAACCCGAACAATGAGCAGTTCTTC
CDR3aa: CASSIGTNPNNEQFF

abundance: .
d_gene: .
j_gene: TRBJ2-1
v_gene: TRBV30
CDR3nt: TGTGCCTGGAGTGGGGGAAGTGAGCAGTTCTTC
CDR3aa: CAWSGGSEQFF

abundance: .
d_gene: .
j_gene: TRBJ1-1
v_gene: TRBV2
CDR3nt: TGTGCCAGCAGTGCGAACCCGGGGTGGGGGAACACTGAAGCTTTCTTT
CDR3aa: CASSANPGWGNTEAFF

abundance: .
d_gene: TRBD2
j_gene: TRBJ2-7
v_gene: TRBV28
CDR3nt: TGTGCCAGCAGTTATAGCGGGAAAACCAACTACGAGCAGTACTTC
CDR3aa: CASSYSGKTNYEQYF

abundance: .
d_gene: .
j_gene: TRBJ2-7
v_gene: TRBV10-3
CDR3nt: TGTGCCATCTGTTCTGACGGTCCTTCCGAGCAGTACTTC
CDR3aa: CAICSDGPSEQYF

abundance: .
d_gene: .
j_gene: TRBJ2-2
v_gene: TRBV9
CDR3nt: TGTGCCAGCAGCCCCTCAGGAGTTCTACGGGAGCTGTTTTTT
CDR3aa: CASSPSGVLRELFF

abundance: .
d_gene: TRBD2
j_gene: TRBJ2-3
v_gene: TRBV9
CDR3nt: TGTGCCAGCAGCGCCCGAGCGGGAGCAGACACAGATACGCAGTATTTT
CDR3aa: CASSARAGADTDTQYF

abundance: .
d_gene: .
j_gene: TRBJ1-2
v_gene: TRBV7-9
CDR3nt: TGTGCCAGCAGCCCCCGGACGGCTGATGGCTACACCTTC
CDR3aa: CASSPRTADGYTF

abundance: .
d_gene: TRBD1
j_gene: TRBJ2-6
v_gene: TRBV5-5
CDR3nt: TGTGCCAGCAGCTTGTTGCTGGGACAGGGGCTTGCTGGGGCCAACGTCCTGACTTTC
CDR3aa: CASSLLLGQGLAGANVLTF

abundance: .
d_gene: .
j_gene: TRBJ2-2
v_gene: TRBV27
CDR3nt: TGTGCCAGCAGTTTTGGTGGAAAGAACACCGGGGAGCTGTTTTTT
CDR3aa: CASSFGGKNTGELFF